This T cell receptor beta chain is from a study of blood T cell repertoires in COVID-19. Germline V gene sequence: CDR1 MNHEY, CDR2 SVGAGI. This CDR3 has 16 amino acids. V shed 2 bases, J shed 2 bases, and the junction held 1 base outside the gene matches. The method was immunoSEQ multiplex PCR; TCRdb's version includes in-frame clones alone and lacks a portion of them. Here the sample spans some 100,000 clones, around 82% being singletons. The TCR originated in a man in his fifties with active or convalescent COVID-19. The chain carries TRBV6-5 and TRBJ2-5, with TRBD2 matching over 14 bases. Material for sequencing was peripheral blood. As DNA, the CDR3 is TGTGCCAGCAGTTACGGACTAGCGGGGGGTCAAGAGACCCAGTACTTC. Residues: CASSYGLAGGQETQYF.